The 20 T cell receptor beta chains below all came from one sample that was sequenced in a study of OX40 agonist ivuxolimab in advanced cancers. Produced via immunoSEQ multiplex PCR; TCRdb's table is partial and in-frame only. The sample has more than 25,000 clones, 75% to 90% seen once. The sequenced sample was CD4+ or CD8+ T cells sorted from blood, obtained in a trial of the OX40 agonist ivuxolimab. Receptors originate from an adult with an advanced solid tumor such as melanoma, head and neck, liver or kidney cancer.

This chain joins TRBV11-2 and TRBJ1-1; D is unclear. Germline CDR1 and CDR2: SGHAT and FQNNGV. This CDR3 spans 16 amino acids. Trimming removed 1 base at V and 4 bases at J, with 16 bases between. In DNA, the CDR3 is TGTGCCAGCAGCTTAGGACGGAATCAAATTAGCACTGAAGCTTTCTTT. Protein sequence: CASSLGRNQISTEAFF.

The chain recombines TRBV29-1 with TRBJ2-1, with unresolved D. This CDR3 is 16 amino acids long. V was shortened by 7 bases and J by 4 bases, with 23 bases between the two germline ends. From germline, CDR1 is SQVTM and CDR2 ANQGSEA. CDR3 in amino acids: CSGQSTDTGIYNEQFF. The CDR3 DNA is TGCAGCGGTCAGTCGACTGACACCGGAATATACAATGAGCAGTTCTTC.

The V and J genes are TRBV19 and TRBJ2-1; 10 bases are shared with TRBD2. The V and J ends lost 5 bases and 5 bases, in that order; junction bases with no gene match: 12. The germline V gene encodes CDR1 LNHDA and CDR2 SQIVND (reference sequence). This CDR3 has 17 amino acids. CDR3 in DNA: TGTGCCAGTAGTCCGGTTATGGTAGCGGGAGGACACAATGAGCAGTTCTTC. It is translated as CASSPVMVAGGHNEQFF.

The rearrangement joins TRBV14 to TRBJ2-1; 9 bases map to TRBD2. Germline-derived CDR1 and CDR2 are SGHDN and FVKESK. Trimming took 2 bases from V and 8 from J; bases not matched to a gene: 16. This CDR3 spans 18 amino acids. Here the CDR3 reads CASSQNLRNPAGGYEQFF. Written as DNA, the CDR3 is TGTGCCAGCAGCCAAAACTTAAGAAACCCAGCGGGAGGATATGAGCAGTTCTTC.

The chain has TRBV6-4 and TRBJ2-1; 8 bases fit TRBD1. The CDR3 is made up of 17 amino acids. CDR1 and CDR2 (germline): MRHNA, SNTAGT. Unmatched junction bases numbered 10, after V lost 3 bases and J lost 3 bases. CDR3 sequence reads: CASSEGPAGGNYNEQFF. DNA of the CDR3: TGTGCCAGCAGTGAAGGCCCCGCAGGGGGCAACTACAATGAGCAGTTCTTC.

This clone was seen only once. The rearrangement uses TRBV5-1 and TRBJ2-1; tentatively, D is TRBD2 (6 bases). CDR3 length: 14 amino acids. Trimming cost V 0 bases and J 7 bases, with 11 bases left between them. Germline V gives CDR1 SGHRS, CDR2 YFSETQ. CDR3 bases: TGCGCCAGCAGCTTGGCGGGGGAGGTGAATGAGCAGTTCTTC. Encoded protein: CASSLAGEVNEQFF.

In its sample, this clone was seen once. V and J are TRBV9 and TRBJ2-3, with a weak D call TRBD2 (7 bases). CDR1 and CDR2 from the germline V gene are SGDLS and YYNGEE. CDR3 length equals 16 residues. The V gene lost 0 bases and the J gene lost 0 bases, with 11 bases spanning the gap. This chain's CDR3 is CASSVEGGHSTDTQYF. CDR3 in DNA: TGTGCCAGCAGCGTAGAGGGGGGGCATAGCACAGATACGCAGTATTTT.

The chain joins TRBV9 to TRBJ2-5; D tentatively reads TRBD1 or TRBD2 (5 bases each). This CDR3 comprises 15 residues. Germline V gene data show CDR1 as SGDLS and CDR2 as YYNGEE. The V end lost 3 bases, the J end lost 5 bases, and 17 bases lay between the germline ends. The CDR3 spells CASSAPPGQGETQYF. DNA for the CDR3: TGTGCCAGCAGCGCCCCGCCGGGGCAAGGGGAGACCCAGTACTTC.

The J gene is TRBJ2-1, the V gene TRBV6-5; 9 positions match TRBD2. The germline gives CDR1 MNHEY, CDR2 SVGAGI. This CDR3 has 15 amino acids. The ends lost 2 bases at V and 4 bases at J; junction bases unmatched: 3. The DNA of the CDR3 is TGTGCCAGCAGTTACGGGCTAGCGGGGTACAATGAGCAGTTCTTC. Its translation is CASSYGLAGYNEQFF.

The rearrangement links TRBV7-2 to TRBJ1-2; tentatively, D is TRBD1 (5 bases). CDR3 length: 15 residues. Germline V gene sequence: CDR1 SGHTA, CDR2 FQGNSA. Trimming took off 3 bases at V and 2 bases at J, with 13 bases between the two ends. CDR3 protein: CASSLRDRTNYGYTF. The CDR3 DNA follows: TGTGCCAGCAGCTTGCGGGACCGAACGAACTATGGCTACACCTTC.

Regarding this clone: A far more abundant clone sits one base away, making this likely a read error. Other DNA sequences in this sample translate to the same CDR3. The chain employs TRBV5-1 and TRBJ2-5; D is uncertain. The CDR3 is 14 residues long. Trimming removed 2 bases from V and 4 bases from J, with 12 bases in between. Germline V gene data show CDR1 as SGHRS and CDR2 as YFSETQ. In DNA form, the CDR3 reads TGCGCCAGCAGCTTAAGTACCGGGCGAGAGACCCAGTACTTC. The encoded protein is CASSLSTGRETQYF.

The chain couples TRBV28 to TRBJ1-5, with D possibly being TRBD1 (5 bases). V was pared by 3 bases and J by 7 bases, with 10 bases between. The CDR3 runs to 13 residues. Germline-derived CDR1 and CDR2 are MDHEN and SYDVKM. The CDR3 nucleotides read TGTGCCAGCAGTTTCGGGGGGGGACAGCCCCAGCATTTT. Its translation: CASSFGGGQPQHF.

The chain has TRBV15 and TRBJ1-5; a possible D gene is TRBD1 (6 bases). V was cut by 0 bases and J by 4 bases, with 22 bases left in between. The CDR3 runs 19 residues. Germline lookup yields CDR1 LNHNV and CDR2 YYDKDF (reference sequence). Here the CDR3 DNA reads TGTGCCACCAGCAGAGAGGGGGCTGGCAGAAAGGGCCCAAATCAGCCCCAGCATTTT. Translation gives CATSREGAGRKGPNQPQHF. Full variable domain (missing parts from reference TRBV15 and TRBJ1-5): DAMVIQNPRYQVTQFGKPVTLSCSQTLNHNVMYWYQQKSSQAPKLLFHYYDKDFNNEADTPDNFQSRRPNTSFCFLDIRSPGLGDTAMYLCATSREGAGRKGPNQPQHFGDGTRLSIL.

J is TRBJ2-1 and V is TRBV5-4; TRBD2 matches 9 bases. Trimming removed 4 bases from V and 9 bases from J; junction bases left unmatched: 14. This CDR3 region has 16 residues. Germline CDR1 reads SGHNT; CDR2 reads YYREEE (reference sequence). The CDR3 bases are TGTGCCAGCAGCAATAGAGTGGGCGGGAGGGTAGTTGAGCAGTTCTTC. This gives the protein CASSNRVGGRVVEQFF.

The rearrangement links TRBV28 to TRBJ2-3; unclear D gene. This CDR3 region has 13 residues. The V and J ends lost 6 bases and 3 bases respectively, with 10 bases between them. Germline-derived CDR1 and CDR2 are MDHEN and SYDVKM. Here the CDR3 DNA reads TGTGCCAGCAGAGGGTGGATTACAGATACGCAGTATTTT. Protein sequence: CASRGWITDTQYF.

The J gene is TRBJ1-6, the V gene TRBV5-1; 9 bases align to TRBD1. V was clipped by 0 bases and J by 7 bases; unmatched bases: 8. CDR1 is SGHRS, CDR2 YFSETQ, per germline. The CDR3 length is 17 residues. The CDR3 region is CASSLGTGGRYNSPLHF. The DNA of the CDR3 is TGCGCCAGCAGCTTGGGCACAGGGGGCCGCTACAATTCACCCCTCCACTTT.

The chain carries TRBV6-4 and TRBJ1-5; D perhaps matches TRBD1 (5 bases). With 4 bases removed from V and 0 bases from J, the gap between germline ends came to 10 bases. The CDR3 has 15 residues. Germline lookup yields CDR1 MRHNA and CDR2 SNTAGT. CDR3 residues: CASSVTAYSNQPQHF. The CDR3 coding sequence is TGTGCCAGCAGTGTGACAGCTTATAGCAATCAGCCCCAGCATTTT.

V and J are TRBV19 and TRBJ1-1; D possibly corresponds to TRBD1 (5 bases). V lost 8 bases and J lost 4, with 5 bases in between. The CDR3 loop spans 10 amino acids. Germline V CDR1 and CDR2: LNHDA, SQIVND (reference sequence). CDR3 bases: TGTGCCAGTGGGGGCACTGAAGCTTTCTTT. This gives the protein CASGGTEAFF.

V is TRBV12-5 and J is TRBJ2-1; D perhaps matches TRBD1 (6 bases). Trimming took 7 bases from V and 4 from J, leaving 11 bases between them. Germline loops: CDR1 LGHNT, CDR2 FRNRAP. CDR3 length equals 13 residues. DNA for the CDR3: TGTGCTAGTGCTTGGACAGTGTACAATGAGCAGTTCTTC. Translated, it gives CASAWTVYNEQFF.

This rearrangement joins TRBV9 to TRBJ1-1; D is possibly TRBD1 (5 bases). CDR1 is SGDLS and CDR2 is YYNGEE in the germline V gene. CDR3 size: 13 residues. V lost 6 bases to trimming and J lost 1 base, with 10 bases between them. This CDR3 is CASMGQQNTEAFF. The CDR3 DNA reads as TGTGCCAGCATGGGGCAGCAGAACACTGAAGCTTTCTTT.